This TCR beta chain originates from a study of breast tumors, draining lymph nodes, adjacent tissues. Whole-study results and caveats: Compared with lymph nodes, tumors were less diverse; compared with nontumor tissue, more.

TCRdb re-derived calls from the multiplex PCR reads in MiXCR, one entry per CDR3 protein. The data contain under 85,000 distinct CDR3 sequences, approximately 19% of them singletons. The CDR3 consists of 14 residues. J was trimmed by 3 bases and V by 12 bases; bases with no gene match: 11. Germline V lookup: CDR1 KGHDR, CDR2 SFDVKD. Samples came from axillary lymph nodes draining the breast cancer. This clonotype has at least ten counts. The antigen remains unidentified. V is TRBV24-1 and J is TRBJ2-7; TRBD2 matches 9 bases. The sample was axillary lymph node tissue. The clonotype comes from a female donor with breast cancer. Some clones in this sample may be carry-over from other donors' samples. CDR3 loop: CAPPGGREGYEQYF. CDR3 nucleotide sequence: TGTGCCCCCCCCGGAGGGCGGGAGGGCTACGAGCAGTACTTC.